This T cell receptor (beta chain) comes out of a study of blood T cell repertoires in COVID-19. Across the whole study: T cells, B-cell-depleted T cells, or PBMCs provided the cDNA or gDNA that served as material.

Assay: immunoSEQ multiplex PCR; the TCRdb copy retains only in-frame clones and omits some. The sample has about 220,000 clones; over 70% are singletons. Material for sequencing was peripheral blood. The receptor was isolated from a woman in her 70s with acute or convalescent COVID-19.

This CDR3 is CASSYSDGGQPQHF. The CDR3 bases are TGTGCCAGCAGTTACAGCGACGGGGGACAGCCCCAGCATTTT. This chain joins TRBV6-5 and TRBJ1-5; D is possibly TRBD1 (5 bases). Between the trimmed V and J ends, which lost 2 bases and 7 bases, there was a span of 12 bases. CDR1 is MNHEY, CDR2 SVGAGI, per germline. The CDR3 spans 14 residues.